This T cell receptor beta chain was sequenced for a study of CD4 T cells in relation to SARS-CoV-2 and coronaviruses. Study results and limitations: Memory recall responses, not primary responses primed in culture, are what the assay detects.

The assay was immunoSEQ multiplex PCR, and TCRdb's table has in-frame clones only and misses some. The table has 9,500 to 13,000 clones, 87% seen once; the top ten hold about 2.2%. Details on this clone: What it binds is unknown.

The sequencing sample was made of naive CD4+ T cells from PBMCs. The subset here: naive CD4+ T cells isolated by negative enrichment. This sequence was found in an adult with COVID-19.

The CDR3 sequence: CASSLSMTLAGVTGELFF. In DNA form, the CDR3 reads TGTGCCAGCAGTTTATCGATGACCCTAGCGGGGGTAACCGGGGAGCTGTTTTTT. The chain recombines TRBV27 with TRBJ2-2, with 10 nucleotides matching TRBD2. CDR1 is MNHEY, CDR2 SMNVEV, per germline (reference sequence). V gave up 0 bases and J gave up 5 bases; unmatched junction bases: 9. This CDR3 region has 18 residues.